The entry below describes one T cell receptor beta chain. Its specificity is not known. This entry comes from a study of cytomegalovirus exposure and HLA in healthy donors. This PCR relied on a set of 60 Vbeta primers and 13 Jbeta primers. The protocol was immunoSEQ multiplex PCR, while the TCRdb copy is restricted to in-frame clones and leaves out a portion. The sample consists of about 130,000 clones, roughly 82% of them appearing once. Study observations and caveats: Sequence variants that were highly shared formed a cluster that was likely a sequencing artifact.

The TCR was taken from a man aged 45-65 years in good health and CMV-seronegative. Sequenced sample: PBMCs.

CDR3 loop: CASSYPGTATDTQYF. DNA of the CDR3: TGTGCCAGCAGCTACCCCGGGACAGCCACAGATACGCAGTATTTT. The genes are TRBV9 and TRBJ2-3; 7 nucleotides match TRBD1. This CDR3 comprises 15 residues. J was trimmed by 2 bases and V by 4 bases; bases with no gene match: 7. Germline V CDR1 and CDR2: SGDLS, YYNGEE.